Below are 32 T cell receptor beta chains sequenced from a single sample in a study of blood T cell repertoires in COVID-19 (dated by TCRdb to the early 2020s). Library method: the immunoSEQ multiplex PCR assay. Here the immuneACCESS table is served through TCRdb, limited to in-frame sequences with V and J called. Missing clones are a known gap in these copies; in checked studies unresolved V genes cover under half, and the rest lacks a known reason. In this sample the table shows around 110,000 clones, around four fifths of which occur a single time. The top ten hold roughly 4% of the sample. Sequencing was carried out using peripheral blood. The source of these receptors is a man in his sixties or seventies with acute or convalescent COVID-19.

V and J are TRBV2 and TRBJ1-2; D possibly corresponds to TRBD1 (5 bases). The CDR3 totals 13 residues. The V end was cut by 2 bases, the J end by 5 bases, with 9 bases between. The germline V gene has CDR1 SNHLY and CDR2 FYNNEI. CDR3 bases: TGTGCCAGCAGTGAACAGGGAGGATATGGCTACACCTTC. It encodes CASSEQGGYGYTF.

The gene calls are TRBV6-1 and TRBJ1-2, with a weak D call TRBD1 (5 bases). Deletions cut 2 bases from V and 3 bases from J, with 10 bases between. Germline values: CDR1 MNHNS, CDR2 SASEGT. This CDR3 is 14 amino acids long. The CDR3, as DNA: TGTGCCAGCAGTGAATGGGGGGAACACTATGGCTACACCTTC. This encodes CASSEWGEHYGYTF.

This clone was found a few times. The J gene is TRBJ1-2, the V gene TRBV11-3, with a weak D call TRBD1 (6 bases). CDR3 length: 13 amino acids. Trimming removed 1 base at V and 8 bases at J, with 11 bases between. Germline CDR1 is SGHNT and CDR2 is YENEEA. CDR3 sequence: CASSLAGGDGYTF. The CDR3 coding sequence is TGTGCCAGCAGCTTAGCTGGGGGCGACGGCTACACCTTC.

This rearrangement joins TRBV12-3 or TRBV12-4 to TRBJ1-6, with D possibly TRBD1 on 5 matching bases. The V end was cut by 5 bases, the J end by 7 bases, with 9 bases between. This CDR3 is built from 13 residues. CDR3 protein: CASSQYRNSPLHF. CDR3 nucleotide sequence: TGTGCCAGCAGTCAATACAGGAATTCACCCCTCCACTTT.

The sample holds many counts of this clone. CDR3 DNA sequence: TGCAGCACCCGCCCTGAGACATCCACTGAAGCTTTCTTT. Its translation: CSTRPETSTEAFF. The chain couples TRBV29-1 to TRBJ1-1; D unresolved. V was pared by 8 bases and J by 4 bases, with 17 bases between. The CDR3 consists of 13 residues. CDR1 is SQVTM and CDR2 is ANQGSEA in the germline V gene. Combining the CDR3 with reference TRBV29-1 and TRBJ1-1 gives the whole variable domain SAVISQKPSRDICQRGTSLTIQCQVDSQVTMMFWYRQQPGQSLTLIATANQGSEATYESGFVIDKFPISRPNLTFSTLTVSNMSPEDSSIYLCSTRPETSTEAFFGQGTRLTVV.

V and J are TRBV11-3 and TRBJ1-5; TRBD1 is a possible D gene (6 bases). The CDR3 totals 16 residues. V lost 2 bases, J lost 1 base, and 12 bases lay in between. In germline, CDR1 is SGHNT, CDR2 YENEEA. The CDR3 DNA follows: TGTGCCAGCAGCTTAATTCCGGGACAAAGCAATCAGCCCCAGCATTTT. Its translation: CASSLIPGQSNQPQHF.

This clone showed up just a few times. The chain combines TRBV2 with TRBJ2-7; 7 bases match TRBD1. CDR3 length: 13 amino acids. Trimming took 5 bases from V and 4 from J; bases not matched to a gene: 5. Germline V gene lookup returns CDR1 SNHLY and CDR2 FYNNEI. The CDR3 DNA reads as TGTGCCAGCAGTCCGACAGGGACATACGAGCAGTACTTC. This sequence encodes CASSPTGTYEQYF.

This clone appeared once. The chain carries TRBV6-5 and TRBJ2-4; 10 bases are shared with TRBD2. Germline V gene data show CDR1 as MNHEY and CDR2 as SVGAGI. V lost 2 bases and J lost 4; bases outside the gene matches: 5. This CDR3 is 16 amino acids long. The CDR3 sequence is CASSYTGLAAKNIQYF. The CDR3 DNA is TGTGCCAGCAGTTACACTGGACTAGCGGCAAAAAACATTCAGTACTTC.

The CDR3 DNA is TGTGCCAGCAGCTCCCACACGACTAGCGGGGGGGGCCCCAATGAGCAGTTCTTC. Its protein product is CASSSHTTSGGGPNEQFF. V and J are TRBV7-3 and TRBJ2-1; TRBD2 matches 14 bases. CDR1 and CDR2 (germline): SGHTA, FQGTGA. CDR3 length: 18 amino acids. Trimming took 4 bases from V and 6 from J; bases not matched to a gene: 11. Complete variable domain (other parts from reference TRBV7-3 and TRBJ2-1): GAGVSQTPSNKVTEKGKYVELRCDPISGHTALYWYRQSLGQGPEFLIYFQGTGAADDSGLPNDRFFAVRPEGSVSTLKIQRTERGDSAVYLCASSSHTTSGGGPNEQFFGPGTRLTVL.

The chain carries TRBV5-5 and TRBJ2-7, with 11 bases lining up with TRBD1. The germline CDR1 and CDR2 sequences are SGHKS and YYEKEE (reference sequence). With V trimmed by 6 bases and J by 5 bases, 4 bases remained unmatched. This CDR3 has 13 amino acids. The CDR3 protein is CASTMDRGHEQYF. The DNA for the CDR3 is TGTGCCAGCACCATGGACAGGGGGCACGAGCAGTACTTC.

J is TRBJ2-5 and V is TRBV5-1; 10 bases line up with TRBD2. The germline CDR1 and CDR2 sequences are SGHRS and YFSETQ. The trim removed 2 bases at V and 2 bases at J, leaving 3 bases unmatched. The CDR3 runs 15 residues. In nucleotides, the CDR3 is TGCGCCAGCAGCTTTAGCGGGGGGAAACAAGAGACCCAGTACTTC. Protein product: CASSFSGGKQETQYF.

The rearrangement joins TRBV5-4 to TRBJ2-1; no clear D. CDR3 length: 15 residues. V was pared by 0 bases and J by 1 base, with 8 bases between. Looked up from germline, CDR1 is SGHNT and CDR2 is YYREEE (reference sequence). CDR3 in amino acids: CASSLEAGSYNEQFF. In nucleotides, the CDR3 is TGTGCCAGCAGCTTGGAGGCAGGTTCCTACAATGAGCAGTTCTTC.

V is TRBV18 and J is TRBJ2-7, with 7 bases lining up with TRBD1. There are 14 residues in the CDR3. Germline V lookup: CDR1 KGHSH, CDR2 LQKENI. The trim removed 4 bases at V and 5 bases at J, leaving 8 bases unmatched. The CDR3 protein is CASSLSRGSHEQYF. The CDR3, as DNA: TGTGCCAGCTCACTCAGCAGGGGGAGCCACGAGCAGTACTTC.

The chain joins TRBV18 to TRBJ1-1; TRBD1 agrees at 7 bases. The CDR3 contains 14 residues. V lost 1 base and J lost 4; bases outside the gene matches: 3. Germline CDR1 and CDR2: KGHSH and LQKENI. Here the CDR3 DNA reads TGTGCCAGCTCACCACAGGGGGCCGGCACTGAAGCTTTCTTT. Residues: CASSPQGAGTEAFF.

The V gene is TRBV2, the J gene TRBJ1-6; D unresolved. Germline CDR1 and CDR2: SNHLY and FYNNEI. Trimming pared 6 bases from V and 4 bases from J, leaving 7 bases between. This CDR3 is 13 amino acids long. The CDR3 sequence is CASSPQYNSPLHF. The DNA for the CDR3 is TGTGCCAGCAGCCCCCAATATAATTCACCCCTCCACTTT.

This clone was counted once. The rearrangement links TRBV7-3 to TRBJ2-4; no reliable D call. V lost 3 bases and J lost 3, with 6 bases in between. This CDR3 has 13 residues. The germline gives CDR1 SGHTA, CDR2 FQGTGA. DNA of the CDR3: TGTGCCAGCAGCTTGTCTGTCAAAAACATTCAGTACTTC. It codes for CASSLSVKNIQYF. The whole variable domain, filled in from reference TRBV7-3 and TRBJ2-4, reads GAGVSQTPSNKVTEKGKYVELRCDPISGHTALYWYRQSLGQGPEFLIYFQGTGAADDSGLPNDRFFAVRPEGSVSTLKIQRTERGDSAVYLCASSLSVKNIQYFGAGTRLSVL.

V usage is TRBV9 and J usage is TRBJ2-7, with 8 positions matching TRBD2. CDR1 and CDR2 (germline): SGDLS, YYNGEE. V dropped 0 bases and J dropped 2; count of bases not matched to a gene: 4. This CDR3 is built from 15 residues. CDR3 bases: TGTGCCAGCAGCGTAGAAACTAGCGGTCCCTACGAGCAGTACTTC. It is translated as CASSVETSGPYEQYF.

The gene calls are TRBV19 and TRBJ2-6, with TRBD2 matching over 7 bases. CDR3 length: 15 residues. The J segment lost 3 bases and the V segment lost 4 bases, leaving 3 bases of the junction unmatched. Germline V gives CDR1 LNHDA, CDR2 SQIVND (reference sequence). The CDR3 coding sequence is TGTGCCAGTAGTAGCCGGGGGGATGGGGCCAACGTCCTGACTTTC. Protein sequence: CASSSRGDGANVLTF.

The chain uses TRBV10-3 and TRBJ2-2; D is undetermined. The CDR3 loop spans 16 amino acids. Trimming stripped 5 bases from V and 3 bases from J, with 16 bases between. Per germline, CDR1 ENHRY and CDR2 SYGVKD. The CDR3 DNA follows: TGTGCCATCAGTTTCCCGGTTGGTGAGCACACCGGGGAGCTGTTTTTT. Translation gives CAISFPVGEHTGELFF.

Here the CDR3 DNA reads TGTGCCAGCAGTGAGGCGACAGCATTTAACTATGGCTACACCTTC. Translated: CASSEATAFNYGYTF. This chain uses TRBV6-1 with TRBJ1-2, with TRBD1 as a possible D gene (5 bases). CDR3 length: 15 amino acids. V lost 3 bases to trimming and J lost 1 base, with 12 bases between them. Looked up from germline, CDR1 is MNHNS and CDR2 is SASEGT.

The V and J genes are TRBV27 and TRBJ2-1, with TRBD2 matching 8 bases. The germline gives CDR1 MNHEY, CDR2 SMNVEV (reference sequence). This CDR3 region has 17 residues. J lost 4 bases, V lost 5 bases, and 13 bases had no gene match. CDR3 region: CASSRGGYQGRYNEQFF. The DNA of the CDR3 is TGTGCCAGCAGTCGGGGGGGATACCAGGGCCGGTACAATGAGCAGTTCTTC.

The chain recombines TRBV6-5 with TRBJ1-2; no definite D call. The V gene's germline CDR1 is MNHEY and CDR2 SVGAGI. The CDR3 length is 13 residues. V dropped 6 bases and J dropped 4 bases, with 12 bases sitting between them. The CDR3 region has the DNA TGTGCCAGCAGCTTTTGGCAGTTCTATGGCTACACCTTC. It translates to CASSFWQFYGYTF.

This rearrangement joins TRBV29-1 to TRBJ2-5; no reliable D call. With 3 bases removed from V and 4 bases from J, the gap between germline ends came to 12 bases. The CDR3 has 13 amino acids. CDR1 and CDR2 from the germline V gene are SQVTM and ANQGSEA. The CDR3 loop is CSVEGPTRETQYF. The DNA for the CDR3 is TGCAGCGTTGAGGGCCCAACCAGAGAGACCCAGTACTTC.

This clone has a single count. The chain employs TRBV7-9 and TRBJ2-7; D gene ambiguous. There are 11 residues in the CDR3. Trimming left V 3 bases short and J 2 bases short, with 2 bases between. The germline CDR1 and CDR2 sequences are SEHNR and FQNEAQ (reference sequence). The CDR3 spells CASSFAYEQYF. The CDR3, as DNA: TGTGCCAGCAGCTTCGCCTACGAGCAGTACTTC.

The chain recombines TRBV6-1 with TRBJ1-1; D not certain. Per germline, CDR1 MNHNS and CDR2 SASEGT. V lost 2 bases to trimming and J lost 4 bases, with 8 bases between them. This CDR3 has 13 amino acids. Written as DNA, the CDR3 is TGTGCCAGCAGTGAAATGAGGTCCACTGAAGCTTTCTTT. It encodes CASSEMRSTEAFF.

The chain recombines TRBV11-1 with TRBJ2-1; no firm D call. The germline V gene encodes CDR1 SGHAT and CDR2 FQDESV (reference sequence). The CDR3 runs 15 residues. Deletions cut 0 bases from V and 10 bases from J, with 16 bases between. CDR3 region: CASSLARGRRREQFF. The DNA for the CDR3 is TGTGCCAGCAGCTTAGCGCGCGGCAGACGACGAGAGCAGTTCTTC.

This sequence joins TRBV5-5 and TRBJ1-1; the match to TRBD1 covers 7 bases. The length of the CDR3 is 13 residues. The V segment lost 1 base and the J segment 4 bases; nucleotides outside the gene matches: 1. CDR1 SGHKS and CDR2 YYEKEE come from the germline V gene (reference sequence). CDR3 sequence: CASSLQGVTEAFF. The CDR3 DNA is TGTGCCAGCAGCTTGCAGGGGGTCACTGAAGCTTTCTTT.

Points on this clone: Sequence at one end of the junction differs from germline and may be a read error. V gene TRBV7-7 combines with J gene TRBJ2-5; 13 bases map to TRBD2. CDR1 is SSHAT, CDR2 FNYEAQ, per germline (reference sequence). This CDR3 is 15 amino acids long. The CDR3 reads CASSLGLAGEETQYF. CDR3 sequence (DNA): TGTGCTAGCAGCCTTGGACTAGCGGGGGAGGAGACCCAGTACTTC.

The DNA of the CDR3 is TGTGCCAGCAGCGTCCCCGGGACAGTCGACGAGCAGTACTTC. This sequence encodes CASSVPGTVDEQYF. This sequence joins TRBV5-4 and TRBJ2-7; 7 nucleotides align to TRBD1. Germline values: CDR1 SGHNT, CDR2 YYREEE (reference sequence). V shed 4 bases and J 5 bases; nucleotides not matched to a gene: 9. This CDR3 is 14 amino acids long.

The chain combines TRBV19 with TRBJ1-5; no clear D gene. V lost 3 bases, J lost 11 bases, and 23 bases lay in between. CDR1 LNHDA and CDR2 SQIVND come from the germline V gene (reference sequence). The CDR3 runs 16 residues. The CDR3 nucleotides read TGTGCCAGTAGTATGGAGGATAGCAATCGGAGAGGGTCCCAGCATTTT. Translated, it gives CASSMEDSNRRGSQHF.

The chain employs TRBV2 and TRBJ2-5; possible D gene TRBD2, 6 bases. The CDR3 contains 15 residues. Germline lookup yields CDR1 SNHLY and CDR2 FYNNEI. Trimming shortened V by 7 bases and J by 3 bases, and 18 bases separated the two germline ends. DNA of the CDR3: TGTGCCAGCAATAGGGCGGAGGGAAGGAAAGAGACCCAGTACTTC. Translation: CASNRAEGRKETQYF.

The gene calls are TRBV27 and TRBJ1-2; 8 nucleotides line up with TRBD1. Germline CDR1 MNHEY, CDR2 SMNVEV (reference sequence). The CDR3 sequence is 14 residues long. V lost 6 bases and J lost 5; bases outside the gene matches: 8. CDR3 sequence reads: CASSRTGLLYGYTF. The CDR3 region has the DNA TGTGCCAGCAGCCGGACAGGGCTTCTGTATGGCTACACCTTC.